One T cell receptor (beta chain) is described in this entry. What it binds is not known. The sample originates from a study of shared clonotypes between healthy human individuals. Overall study context: Contributing individuals were two females and three males aged 18 to 49.

Naive CD8 cells, CD45RO-negative and positively selected for CCR7, excluded terminally differentiated effector memory CD45RA+ cells. Here immunoSEQ multiplex PCR was the method, and the copy in TCRdb shows in-frame clones only, minus some. The data show more than 2 million clones, about 95% seen once. The study's findings and limits: Generation probabilities were higher for clonotypes shared across all four sorted-subset donors than for unshared ones. A small donor pool kept down the genetic and exposure-history diversity that was represented.

This TCR came from a man aged 18 to 29 in good health. The sequenced material came from naive CD8+ T cells sorted from blood.

The CDR3 DNA reads TGTGCCAGCAGCGATCAGGGGGGCGAAGCTTTCTTT. This gives the protein CASSDQGGEAFF. V is TRBV5-4 and J is TRBJ1-1; TRBD1 aligns across 7 bases. Trimming cost V 4 bases and J 8 bases; bases outside gene matches: 5. This CDR3 spans 12 amino acids. The germline V gene encodes CDR1 SGHNT and CDR2 YYREEE (reference sequence).